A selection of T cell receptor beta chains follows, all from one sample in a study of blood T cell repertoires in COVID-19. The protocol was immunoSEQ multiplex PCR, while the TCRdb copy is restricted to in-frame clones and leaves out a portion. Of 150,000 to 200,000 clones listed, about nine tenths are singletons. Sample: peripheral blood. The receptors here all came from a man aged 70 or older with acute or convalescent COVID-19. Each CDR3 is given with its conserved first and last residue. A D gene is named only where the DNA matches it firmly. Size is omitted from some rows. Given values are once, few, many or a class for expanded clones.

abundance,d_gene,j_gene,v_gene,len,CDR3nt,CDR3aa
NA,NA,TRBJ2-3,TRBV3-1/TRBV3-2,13,TGTGCCAGCAGCCGGACTGGCACAGATACGCAGTATTTT,CASSRTGTDTQYF
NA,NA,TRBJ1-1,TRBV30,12,TGTGCCTGGGGCGAGTCGAACACTGAAGCTTTCTTT,CAWGESNTEAFF
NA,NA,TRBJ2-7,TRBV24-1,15,TGTGCCACCAGTGATCCCGGGACTGAGACCTACGAGCAGTACTTC,CATSDPGTETYEQYF
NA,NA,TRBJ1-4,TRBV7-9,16,TGTGCCAGCAGCCCTGCGCGGGGCCGGGGGGATGAAAAACTGTTTTTT,CASSPARGRGDEKLFF
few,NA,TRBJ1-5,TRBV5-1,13,TGCGCCAGCTCGTGGGACACAGATCAGCCCCAGCATTTT,CASSWDTDQPQHF
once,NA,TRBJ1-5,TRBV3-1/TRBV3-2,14,TGTGCCAGCAGCCACCGAAATGGGAGGCAGCCCCAGCATTTT,CASSHRNGRQPQHF
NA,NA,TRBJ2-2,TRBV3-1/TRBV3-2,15,TGTGCCAGCAGCCCCCGAGACAGGGACTCCGGGGAGCTGTTTTTT,CASSPRDRDSGELFF
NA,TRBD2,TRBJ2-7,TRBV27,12,TGTGCCAGCAGTTTATGGGGGGGGAAGCAGTACTTC,CASSLWGGKQYF
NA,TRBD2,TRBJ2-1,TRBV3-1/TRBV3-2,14,TGTGCCAGCAGCCGTCGGGGGGGGCTCAATGAGCAGTTCTTC,CASSRRGGLNEQFF
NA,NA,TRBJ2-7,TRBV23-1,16,TGCGCCAGCAGCTTGGGAGACAGGCTTACTTTCTACGAGCAGTACTTC,CASSLGDRLTFYEQYF
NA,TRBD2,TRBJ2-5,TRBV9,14,TGTGCCAGCACGCGAGCGGGGCCAGCAGAGACCCAGTACTTC,CASTRAGPAETQYF
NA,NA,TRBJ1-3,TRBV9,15,TGTGCCAGCAGCGATCCCCGGGAAGGTGGAAACACCATATATTTT,CASSDPREGGNTIYF
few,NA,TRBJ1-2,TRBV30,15,TGTGCCTGGACCGCCCCCGGGGATGGAGGGAATGGCTACACCTTC,CAWTAPGDGGNGYTF
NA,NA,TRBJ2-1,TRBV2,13,TGTGCCAGCAAATGGTCTGGGCCGAATGAGCAGTTCTTC,CASKWSGPNEQFF
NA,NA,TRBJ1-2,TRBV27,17,TGTGCCAGCAGTCCTGAGGATAGGGGAGGGGAGGGAAGTGGCTACACCTTC,CASSPEDRGGEGSGYTF
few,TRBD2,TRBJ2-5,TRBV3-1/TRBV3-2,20,TGTGCCAGCAGCCAAGGGGAAAGACTAGCGGGAGTTCGGCCGCAAGAGACCCAGTACTTC,CASSQGERLAGVRPQETQYF
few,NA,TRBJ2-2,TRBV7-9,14,TGTGCCAGCAGCTTACGGGGGAACACCGGGGAGCTGTTTTTT,CASSLRGNTGELFF
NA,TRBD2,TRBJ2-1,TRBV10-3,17,TGTGCCATCAGTGACCCCCGTGGGGGGGGGACTAACAATGAGCAGTTCTTC,CAISDPRGGGTNNEQFF
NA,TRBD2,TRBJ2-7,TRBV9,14,TGTGCCAGCAGCGTTAGCGGGAGGGCGGGAGAGCAGTACTTC,CASSVSGRAGEQYF
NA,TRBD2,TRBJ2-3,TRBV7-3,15,TGTGCCAGCAGCCTCTCGAGCGGGGGGGCCGATACGCAGTATTTT,CASSLSSGGADTQYF
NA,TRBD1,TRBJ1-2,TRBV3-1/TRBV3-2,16,TGTGCCAGCAGCCAAGATGGTACAGGGGGCTTTTATGGCTACACCTTC,CASSQDGTGGFYGYTF
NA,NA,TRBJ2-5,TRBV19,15,TGTGCCAGTAGTATAGGCCCCACAGCTCAAGAGACCCAGTACTTC,CASSIGPTAQETQYF
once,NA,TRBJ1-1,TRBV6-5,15,TGTGCCAGCAGCCCCTGGGGCAGATCGAACACTGAAGCTTTCTTT,CASSPWGRSNTEAFF
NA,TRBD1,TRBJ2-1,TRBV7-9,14,TGTGCCAGCAGCCCCGGGACAGAAAACAATGAGCAGTTCTTC,CASSPGTENNEQFF
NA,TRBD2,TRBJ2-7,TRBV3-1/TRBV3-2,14,TGTGCCAGCAGCCCGTCGGGACTAGCGAACGAGCAGTACTTC,CASSPSGLANEQYF
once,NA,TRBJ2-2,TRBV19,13,TGTGCCAGTTCAGGGGAAAGATCCGGGGAGCTGTTTTTT,CASSGERSGELFF
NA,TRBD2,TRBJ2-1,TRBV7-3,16,TGTGCCAGCAGCACGAGTCCCGGGACTAGAGTCGGTGAGCAGTTCTTC,CASSTSPGTRVGEQFF
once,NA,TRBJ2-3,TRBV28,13,TGTGCCAGCAGTTTATCATCAGGAGATACGCAGTATTTT,CASSLSSGDTQYF
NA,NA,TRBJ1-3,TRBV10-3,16,TGTGCCATCAACACGACAATGCGAGTCGCTGGAAACACCATATATTTT,CAINTTMRVAGNTIYF
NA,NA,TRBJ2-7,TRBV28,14,TGTGCCATCGAGGGTGGGCGGTCTCTCTACGAGCAGTACTTC,CAIEGGRSLYEQYF
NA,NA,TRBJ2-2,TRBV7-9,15,TGTGCCAGCAGCTTACTAGTCCGGAACACCGGGGAGCTGTTTTTT,CASSLLVRNTGELFF
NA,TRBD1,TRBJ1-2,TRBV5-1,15,TGCGCCAGCAGCCCCACACGACAGGGATCCTATGGCTACACCTTC,CASSPTRQGSYGYTF
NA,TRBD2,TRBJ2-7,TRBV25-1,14,TGTGCCAGCAGTGAGATGACTAGCGGCTACGAGCAGTACTTC,CASSEMTSGYEQYF
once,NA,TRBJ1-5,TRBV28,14,TGTGCCAGCATACCGGGACTGTTTAGGCAGCCCCAGCATTTT,CASIPGLFRQPQHF
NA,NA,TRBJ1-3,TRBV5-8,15,TGTGCCAGCAGCCCCACGGAGGCAGTTGGAAACACCATATATTTT,CASSPTEAVGNTIYF
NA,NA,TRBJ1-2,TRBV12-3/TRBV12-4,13,TGTGCCAGCAGTTTTAATACAGCTATTGGCTACACCTTC,CASSFNTAIGYTF
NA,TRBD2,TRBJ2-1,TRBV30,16,TGTGCCTGGAGTGTATGGGGTAGCGGGATGGATAATGAGCAGTTCTTC,CAWSVWGSGMDNEQFF
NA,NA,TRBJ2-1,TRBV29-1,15,TGCAGCGTTCTGGGACTGCCGGAAGGATACAATGAGCAGTTCTTC,CSVLGLPEGYNEQFF
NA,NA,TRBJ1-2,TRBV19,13,TGTGCCAGTAGTAACAGGGAGAACTATGGCTACACCTTC,CASSNRENYGYTF
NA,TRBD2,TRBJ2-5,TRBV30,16,TGTGCCTGGAGTGTACTGGGACTAGCTGTCGCGGAGACCCAGTACTTC,CAWSVLGLAVAETQYF
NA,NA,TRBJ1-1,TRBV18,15,TGTGCCAGCTCAGCCGGTAGGCCAGGGGACACTGAAGCTTTCTTT,CASSAGRPGDTEAFF
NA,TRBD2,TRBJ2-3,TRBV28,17,TGTGCCAGCAGTTTAAAGTGGCTAGCGGGAGTCAGAGATACGCAGTATTTT,CASSLKWLAGVRDTQYF
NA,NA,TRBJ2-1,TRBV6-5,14,TGTGCCAGCAGTTACTCGATTCGGGGGACTGAGCAGTTCTTC,CASSYSIRGTEQFF
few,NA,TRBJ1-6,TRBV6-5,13,TGTGCCAGCAGTCGGACTAATAATTCACCCCTCCACTTT,CASSRTNNSPLHF
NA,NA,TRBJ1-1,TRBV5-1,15,TGCGCCAGCAGCTTGTTCCAGGGGATGAACACTGAAGCTTTCTTT,CASSLFQGMNTEAFF
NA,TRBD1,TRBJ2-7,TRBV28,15,TGTGCCAGCAGTCTGGGACAGGGGGGCTCCTACGAGCAGTACTTC,CASSLGQGGSYEQYF
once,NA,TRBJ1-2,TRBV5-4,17,TGTGCCAGCAGCCGGACCCCTAGCAGGGGCCGCAACTATGGCTACACCTTC,CASSRTPSRGRNYGYTF
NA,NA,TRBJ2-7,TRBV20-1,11,TGCAGCAGCAGGGAGGCGTACGAGCAGTACTTC,CSSREAYEQYF
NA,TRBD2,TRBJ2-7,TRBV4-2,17,TGTGCCAGCAGCCAAGCCCCCCTAGCGGGAGTTTCCTACGAGCAGTACTTC,CASSQAPLAGVSYEQYF
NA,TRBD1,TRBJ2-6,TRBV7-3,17,TGTGCCAGCAGCCACGGGACAGGCCTCTCTGGGGCCAACGTCCTGACTTTC,CASSHGTGLSGANVLTF
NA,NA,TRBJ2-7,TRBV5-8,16,TGTGCCAGCAGCTTGGCCTCGGCTGGGCCCTACTACGAGCAGTACTTC,CASSLASAGPYYEQYF
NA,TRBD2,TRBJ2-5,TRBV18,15,TGTGCCAGCTCACCTCGGGGGAGGGCCCAAGAGACCCAGTACTTC,CASSPRGRAQETQYF
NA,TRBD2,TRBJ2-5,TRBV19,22,TGTGCCAGTAGTATAGAAGAAGCAGGGGGACTAGCGGGAGGAGGGTGGCGAGAGACCCAGTACTTC,CASSIEEAGGLAGGGWRETQYF
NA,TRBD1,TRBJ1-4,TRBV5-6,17,TGTGCCAGCAGCTTATTATGGACCGGGACAGGGGATGAAAAACTGTTTTTT,CASSLLWTGTGDEKLFF
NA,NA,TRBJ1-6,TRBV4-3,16,TGCGCCAGCAGCCAAGATGGGGGCTCGGATAATTCACCCCTCCACTTT,CASSQDGGSDNSPLHF